This T cell receptor beta chain derives from a study of T cell clones after liver transplantation. This CDR3 is built from 14 residues. Germline CDR1 SGHNT, CDR2 YYREEE (reference sequence). Trimming cost V 0 bases and J 1 base, with 7 bases left between them. Data came from immunoSEQ multiplex PCR; TCRdb stores just in-frame clones and leaves some out. The top ten hold roughly 2.8% of the sample, which has roughly 100,000 clones, around 84% seen once. Here the sequenced sample was CD4+ T cells from blood, taken around 44 months after liver transplant. The TCR originated in a human patient who received a liver transplant. T cells may partly derive from the graft donor. V is TRBV5-4 and J is TRBJ1-1; D remains unclear. The CDR3 nucleotides are TGTGCCAGCAGCTTGGCAAGGGCGAACACTGAAGCTTTCTTT. Protein product: CASSLARANTEAFF.